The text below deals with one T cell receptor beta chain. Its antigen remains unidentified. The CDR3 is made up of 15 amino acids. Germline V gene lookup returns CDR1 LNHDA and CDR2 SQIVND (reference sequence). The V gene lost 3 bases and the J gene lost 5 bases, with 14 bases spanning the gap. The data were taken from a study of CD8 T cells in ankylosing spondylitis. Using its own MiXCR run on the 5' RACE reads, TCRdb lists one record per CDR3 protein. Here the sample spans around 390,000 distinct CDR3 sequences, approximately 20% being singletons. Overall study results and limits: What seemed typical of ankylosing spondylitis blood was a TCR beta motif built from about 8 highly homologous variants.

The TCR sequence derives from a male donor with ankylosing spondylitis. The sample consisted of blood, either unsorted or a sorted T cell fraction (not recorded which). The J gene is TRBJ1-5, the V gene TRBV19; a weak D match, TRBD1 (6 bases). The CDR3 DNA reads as TGTGCCAGTAGTATCGACAGGTGGGGATATCAGCCCCAGCATTTT. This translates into CASSIDRWGYQPQHF.